This T cell receptor (beta chain) comes out of a study of post-analysis software for immune sequencing data. Study overall: Courses of disease covered relapsing-remitting, secondary progressive and progressive-relapsing multiple sclerosis.

Study-wide results and limits: Five TRBV segments were more frequent in patients than controls; TRBV5-6, TRBV5-1 and TRBV20-1 belonged to this group. Controls showed significantly higher normalized Chao1 diversity than did multiple sclerosis patients.

The authors incorporated unique molecular identifiers into the TCR beta cDNA libraries. T cells numbering roughly 0.85 to 11 million gave rise to 400,000 to 550,000 cDNA molecules. TCRdb processed the PCR reads anew with MiXCR; each CDR3 protein has one entry. This sample yields about 620,000 distinct CDR3 sequences, of which around 44% are seen a single time; 1.5% to 2% belongs to the top ten. The CDR3 contains 14 residues. Trimming cost V 6 bases and J 4 bases; bases outside gene matches: 12. CDR1 and CDR2 from the germline V gene are DFQATT and SNEGSKA (reference sequence). As concerns this clonotype: Its antigen remains unidentified.

The receptor comes from a girl aged 5 to 17 with multiple sclerosis. The chain uses TRBV20-1 and TRBJ2-7; 7 bases fit TRBD2. Sequenced input: blood. This CDR3 is CSALWAGDMYEQYF. The CDR3 DNA is TGCAGTGCCCTCTGGGCGGGGGATATGTACGAGCAGTACTTC.